Listed below are T cell receptor beta chains from one sample, sequenced in a study of blood T cell repertoires in COVID-19. Sequencing used immunoSEQ multiplex PCR; TCRdb keeps in-frame clones, though not all of them. In the table there are around 150,000 clones, 65% to 90% of which are singletons. Input material: peripheral blood. Receptor source: a woman aged 35 to 49 with COVID-19, enrolled during active disease. CDR3s include the opening cysteine and the closing phenylalanine or tryptophan. A clone size is listed for some rows: how often the clone was seen (once, few, many), or a class if it is expanded.

V gene: TRBV20-1
clone size: NA
CDR3 protein: CSASIGYEQYF

V gene: TRBV27
clone size: NA
CDR3 protein: CASSGGLSIVGEQYF

V gene: TRBV7-2
clone size: NA
CDR3 protein: CASSLGPGVKTQYF

V gene: TRBV30
clone size: NA
CDR3 protein: CAWSTNQGGGETQYF

V gene: TRBV18
clone size: NA
CDR3 protein: CASSRDSGNTIYF

V gene: TRBV11-2
clone size: NA
CDR3 protein: CASSLDRGRAFF

V gene: TRBV2
clone size: NA
CDR3 protein: CASSHPGSQLSETQYF

V gene: TRBV4-1
clone size: NA
CDR3 protein: CASSQVQNYGYTF

V gene: TRBV27
clone size: NA
CDR3 protein: CASSLSGVQPQHF

V gene: TRBV11-2
clone size: NA
CDR3 protein: CASSVQGVDYGYTF

V gene: TRBV4-2
clone size: NA
CDR3 protein: CASSQGGVLDTQYF

V gene: TRBV27
clone size: NA
CDR3 protein: CASSLEWTSGYQETQYF

V gene: TRBV6-5
clone size: NA
CDR3 protein: CASRAGDREGYGYTF

V gene: TRBV30
clone size: NA
CDR3 protein: CARDREWGGYTF

V gene: TRBV5-4
clone size: NA
CDR3 protein: CASSWTGLGDNEQFF

V gene: TRBV11-2
clone size: NA
CDR3 protein: CASSTQSTRLVETQYF

V gene: TRBV4-1
clone size: NA
CDR3 protein: CASSLRGTGSNEKLFF

V gene: TRBV5-1
clone size: NA
CDR3 protein: CASRVSAAVLTDTQYF

V gene: TRBV7-8
clone size: few
CDR3 protein: CASSLGPSDQPQHF

V gene: TRBV29-1
clone size: once
CDR3 protein: CSAREAGELFF

V gene: TRBV11-1
clone size: NA
CDR3 protein: CASSRGLAENEQFF

V gene: TRBV25-1
clone size: NA
CDR3 protein: CASSSPFAVTDTQYF

V gene: TRBV4-1
clone size: NA
CDR3 protein: CASSQEGSGANEQFF

V gene: TRBV5-1
clone size: NA
CDR3 protein: CASSSPSGLNEQFF

V gene: TRBV5-1
clone size: once
CDR3 protein: CASSLAAQGAYEQYF

V gene: TRBV19
clone size: NA
CDR3 protein: CATTPSGQKSYEQYF

V gene: TRBV6-4
clone size: NA
CDR3 protein: CASSEVLAGGAYEQYF

V gene: TRBV2
clone size: once
CDR3 protein: CASRETSGGAGENEQFF

V gene: TRBV15
clone size: NA
CDR3 protein: CATSRDRGLNYGYTF

V gene: TRBV19
clone size: NA
CDR3 protein: CASSKNSGGSNEQFF

V gene: TRBV3-1/TRBV3-2
clone size: NA
CDR3 protein: CASSQDREGENTEAFF

V gene: TRBV7-6
clone size: NA
CDR3 protein: CASSPQGARDTQYF

V gene: TRBV27
clone size: few
CDR3 protein: CASSLRSSYNEQFF

V gene: TRBV6-5
clone size: NA
CDR3 protein: CASRLAGAFSYEQYF

V gene: TRBV7-3
clone size: NA
CDR3 protein: CASSLSRRDTQYF

V gene: TRBV2
clone size: few
CDR3 protein: CASRAPGGNGANVLTF

V gene: TRBV14
clone size: once
CDR3 protein: CASSHELIGRGYTF

V gene: TRBV2
clone size: once
CDR3 protein: CASMIRDRFQSPLHF

V gene: TRBV7-8
clone size: NA
CDR3 protein: CASSLTDRGKVPLHF

V gene: TRBV7-2
clone size: NA
CDR3 protein: CASSSGRGLNEQFF

V gene: TRBV6-5
clone size: NA
CDR3 protein: CASSYRLVTTGELFF

V gene: TRBV24-1
clone size: NA
CDR3 protein: CATSDFDREDWRRMNTEAFF

V gene: TRBV28
clone size: few
CDR3 protein: CASSVQRTYEQYF

V gene: TRBV5-1
clone size: NA
CDR3 protein: CASRPTTGYGYTF

V gene: TRBV27
clone size: NA
CDR3 protein: CASSIQGSWLSLYGYTF

V gene: TRBV28
clone size: NA
CDR3 protein: CASSPSGSYEQYF